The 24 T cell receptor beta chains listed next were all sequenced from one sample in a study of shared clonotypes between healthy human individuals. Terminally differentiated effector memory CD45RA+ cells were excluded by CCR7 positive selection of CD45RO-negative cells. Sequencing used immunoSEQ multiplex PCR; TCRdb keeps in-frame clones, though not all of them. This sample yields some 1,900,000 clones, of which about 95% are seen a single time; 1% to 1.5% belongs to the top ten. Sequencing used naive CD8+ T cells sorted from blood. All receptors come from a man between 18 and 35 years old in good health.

The CDR3 here is CASSLPPQGEKLFF. The CDR3 nucleotides are TGTGCCAGCAGTTTACCCCCTCAGGGGGAAAAACTGTTTTTT. The V gene is TRBV28, the J gene TRBJ1-4, with D possibly matching TRBD1 (6 bases). Germline loops: CDR1 MDHEN, CDR2 SYDVKM. This CDR3 has 14 amino acids. The V and J ends lost 2 bases and 8 bases respectively, with 12 bases between them.

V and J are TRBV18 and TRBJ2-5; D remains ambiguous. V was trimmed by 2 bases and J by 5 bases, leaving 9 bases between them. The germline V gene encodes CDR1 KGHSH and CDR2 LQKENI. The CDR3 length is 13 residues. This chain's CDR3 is CASSPGPTETQYF. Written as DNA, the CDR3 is TGTGCCAGCTCACCAGGGCCAACCGAGACCCAGTACTTC. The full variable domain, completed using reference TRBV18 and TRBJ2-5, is NAGVMQNPRHLVRRRGQEARLRCSPMKGHSHVYWYRQLPEEGLKFMVYLQKENIIDESGMPKERFSAEFPKEGPSILRIQQVVRGDSAAYFCASSPGPTETQYFGPGTRLLVL.

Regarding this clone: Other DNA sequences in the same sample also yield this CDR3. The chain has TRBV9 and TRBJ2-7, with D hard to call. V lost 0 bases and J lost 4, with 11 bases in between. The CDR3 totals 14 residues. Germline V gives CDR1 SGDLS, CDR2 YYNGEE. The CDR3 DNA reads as TGTGCCAGCAGCGTAGGAGGTCTCGGTTACGAGCAGTACTTC. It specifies CASSVGGLGYEQYF.

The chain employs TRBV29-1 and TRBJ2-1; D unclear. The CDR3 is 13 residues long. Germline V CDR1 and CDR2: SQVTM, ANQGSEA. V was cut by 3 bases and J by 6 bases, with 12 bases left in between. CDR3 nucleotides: TGCAGCGTTGAGGGGTCCCTCAGCAATGAGCAGTTCTTC. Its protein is CSVEGSLSNEQFF.

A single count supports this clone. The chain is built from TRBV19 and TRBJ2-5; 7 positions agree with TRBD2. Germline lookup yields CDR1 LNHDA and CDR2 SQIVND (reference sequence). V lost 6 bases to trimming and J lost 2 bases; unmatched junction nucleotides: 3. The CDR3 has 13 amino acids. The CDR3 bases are TGTGCCAGTAGACCTAGCGGACAAGAGACCCAGTACTTC. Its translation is CASRPSGQETQYF.

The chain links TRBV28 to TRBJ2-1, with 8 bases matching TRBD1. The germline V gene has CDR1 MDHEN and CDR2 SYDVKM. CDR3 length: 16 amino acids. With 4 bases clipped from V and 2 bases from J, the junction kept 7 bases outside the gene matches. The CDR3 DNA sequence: TGTGCCAGCAGTTCCTCGGACAGGGCTCCCTACAATGAGCAGTTCTTC. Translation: CASSSSDRAPYNEQFF.

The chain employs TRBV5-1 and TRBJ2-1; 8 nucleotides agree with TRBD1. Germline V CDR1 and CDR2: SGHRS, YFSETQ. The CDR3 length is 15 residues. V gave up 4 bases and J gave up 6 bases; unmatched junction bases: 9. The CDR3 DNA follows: TGCGCCAGCAGCCTAGGACAGGGTTACAGCAATGAGCAGTTCTTC. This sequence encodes CASSLGQGYSNEQFF.

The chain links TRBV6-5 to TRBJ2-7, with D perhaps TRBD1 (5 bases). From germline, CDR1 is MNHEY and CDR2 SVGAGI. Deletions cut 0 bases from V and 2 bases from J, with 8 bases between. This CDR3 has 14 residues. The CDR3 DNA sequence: TGTGCCAGCAGTTACTCTCCGGACACCTACGAGCAGTACTTC. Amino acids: CASSYSPDTYEQYF.

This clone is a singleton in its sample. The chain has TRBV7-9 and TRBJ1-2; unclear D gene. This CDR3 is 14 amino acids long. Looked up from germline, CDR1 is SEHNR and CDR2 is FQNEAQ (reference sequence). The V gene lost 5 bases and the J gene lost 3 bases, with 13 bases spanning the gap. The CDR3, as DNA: TGTGCCAGCAGCCCAGCCCTCGGGGACTATGGCTACACCTTC. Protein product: CASSPALGDYGYTF.

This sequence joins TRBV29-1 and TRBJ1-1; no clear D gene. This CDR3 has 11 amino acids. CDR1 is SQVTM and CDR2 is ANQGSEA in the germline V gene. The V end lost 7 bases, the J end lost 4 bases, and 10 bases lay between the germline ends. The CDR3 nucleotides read TGCAGCGCCAGTGATTTCACTGAAGCTTTCTTT. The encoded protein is CSASDFTEAFF. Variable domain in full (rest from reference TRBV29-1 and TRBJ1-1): SAVISQKPSRDICQRGTSLTIQCQVDSQVTMMFWYRQQPGQSLTLIATANQGSEATYESGFVIDKFPISRPNLTFSTLTVSNMSPEDSSIYLCSASDFTEAFFGQGTRLTVV.

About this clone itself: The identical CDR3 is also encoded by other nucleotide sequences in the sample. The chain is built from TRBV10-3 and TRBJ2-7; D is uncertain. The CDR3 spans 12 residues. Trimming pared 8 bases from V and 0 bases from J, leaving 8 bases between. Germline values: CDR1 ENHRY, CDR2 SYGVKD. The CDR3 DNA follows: TGTGCCATCTCCGAGAGCTCCTACGAGCAGTACTTC. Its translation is CAISESSYEQYF.

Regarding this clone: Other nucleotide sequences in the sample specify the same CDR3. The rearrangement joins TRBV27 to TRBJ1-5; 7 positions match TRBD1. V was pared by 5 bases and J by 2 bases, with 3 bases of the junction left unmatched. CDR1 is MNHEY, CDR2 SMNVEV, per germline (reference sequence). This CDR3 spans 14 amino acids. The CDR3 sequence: CASSPTGGNQPQHF. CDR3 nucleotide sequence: TGTGCCAGCAGTCCCACAGGGGGCAATCAGCCCCAGCATTTT.

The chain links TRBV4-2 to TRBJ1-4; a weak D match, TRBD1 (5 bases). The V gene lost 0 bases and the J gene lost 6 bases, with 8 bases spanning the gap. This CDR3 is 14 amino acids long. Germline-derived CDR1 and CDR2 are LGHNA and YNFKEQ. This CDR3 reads CASSQDKGYEKLFF. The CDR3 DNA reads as TGTGCCAGCAGCCAAGATAAGGGGTATGAAAAACTGTTTTTT.

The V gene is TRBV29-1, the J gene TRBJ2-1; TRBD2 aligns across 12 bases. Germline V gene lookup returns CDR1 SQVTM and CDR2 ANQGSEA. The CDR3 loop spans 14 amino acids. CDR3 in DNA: TGCAGTCTAGGACTAGCGGGACTGTACAATGAGCAGTTCTTC. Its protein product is CSLGLAGLYNEQFF.

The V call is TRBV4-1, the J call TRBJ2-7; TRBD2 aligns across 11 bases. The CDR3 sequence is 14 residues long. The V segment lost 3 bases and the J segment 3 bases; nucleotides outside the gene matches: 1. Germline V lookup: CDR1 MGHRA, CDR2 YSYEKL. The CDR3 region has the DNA TGCGCCAGCAGCCATACTAGCGGGAGCTACGAGCAGTACTTC. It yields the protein CASSHTSGSYEQYF.

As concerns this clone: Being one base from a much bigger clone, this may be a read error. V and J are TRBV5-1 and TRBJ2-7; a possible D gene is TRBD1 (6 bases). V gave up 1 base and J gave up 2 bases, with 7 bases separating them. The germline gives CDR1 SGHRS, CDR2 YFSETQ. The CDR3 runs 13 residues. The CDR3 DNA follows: TGCGCCAGCAGCTTGTGGACAGCCTACGAGCAGTACTTC. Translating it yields CASSLWTAYEQYF.

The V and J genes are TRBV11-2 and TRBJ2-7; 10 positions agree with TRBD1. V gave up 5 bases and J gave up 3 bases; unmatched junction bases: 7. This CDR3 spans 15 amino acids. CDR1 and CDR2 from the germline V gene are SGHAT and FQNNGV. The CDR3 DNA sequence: TGTGCCAGCAGCCCAGACCGGGACAGGGGCTACGAGCAGTACTTC. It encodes CASSPDRDRGYEQYF.

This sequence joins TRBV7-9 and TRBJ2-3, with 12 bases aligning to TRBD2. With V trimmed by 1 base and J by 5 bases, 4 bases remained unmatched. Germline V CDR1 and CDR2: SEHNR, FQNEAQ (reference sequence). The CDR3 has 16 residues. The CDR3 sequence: CASSLGTSGVLDTQYF. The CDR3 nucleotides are TGTGCCAGCAGCTTAGGGACTAGCGGGGTCCTAGATACGCAGTATTTT.

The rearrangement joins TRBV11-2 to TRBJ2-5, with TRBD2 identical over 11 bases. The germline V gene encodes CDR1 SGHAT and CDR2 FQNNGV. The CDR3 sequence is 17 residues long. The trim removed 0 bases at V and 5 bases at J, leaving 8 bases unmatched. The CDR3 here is CASSLEASGGPRETQYF. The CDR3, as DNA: TGTGCCAGCAGCTTAGAGGCTAGCGGGGGGCCTAGGGAGACCCAGTACTTC.

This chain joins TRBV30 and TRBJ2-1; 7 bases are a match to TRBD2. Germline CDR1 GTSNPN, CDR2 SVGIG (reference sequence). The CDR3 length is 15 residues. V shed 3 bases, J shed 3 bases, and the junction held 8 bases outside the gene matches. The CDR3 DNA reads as TGTGCCTGGAGCGCTCGAGCGGGGCACTACAATGAGCAGTTCTTC. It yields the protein CAWSARAGHYNEQFF.

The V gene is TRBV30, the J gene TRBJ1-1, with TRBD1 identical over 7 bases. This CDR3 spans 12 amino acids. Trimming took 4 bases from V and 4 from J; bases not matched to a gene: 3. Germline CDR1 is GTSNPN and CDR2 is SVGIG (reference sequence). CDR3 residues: CAWKQGTTEAFF. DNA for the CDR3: TGTGCCTGGAAACAGGGGACCACTGAAGCTTTCTTT.

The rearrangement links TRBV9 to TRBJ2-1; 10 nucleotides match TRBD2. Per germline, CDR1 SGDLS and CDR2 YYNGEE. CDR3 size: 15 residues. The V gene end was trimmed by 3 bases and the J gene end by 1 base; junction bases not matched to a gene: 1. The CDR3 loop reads CASSDSGGSYNEQFF. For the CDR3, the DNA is TGTGCCAGCAGCGATAGCGGGGGGTCCTACAATGAGCAGTTCTTC.

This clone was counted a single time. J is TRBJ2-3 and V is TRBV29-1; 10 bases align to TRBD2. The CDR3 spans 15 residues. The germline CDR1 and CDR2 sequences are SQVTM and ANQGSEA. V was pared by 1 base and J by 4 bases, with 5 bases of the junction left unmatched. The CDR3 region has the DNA TGCAGCGTTGAAGCCCTAGCGGGAGTGGCAGATACGCAGTATTTT. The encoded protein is CSVEALAGVADTQYF.

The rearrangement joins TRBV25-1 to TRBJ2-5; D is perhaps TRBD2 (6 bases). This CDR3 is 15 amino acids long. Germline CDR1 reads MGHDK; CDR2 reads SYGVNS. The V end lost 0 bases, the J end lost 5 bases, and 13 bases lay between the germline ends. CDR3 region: CASSEYLGGSETQYF. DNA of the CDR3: TGTGCCAGCAGTGAATATCTGGGAGGATCGGAGACCCAGTACTTC.